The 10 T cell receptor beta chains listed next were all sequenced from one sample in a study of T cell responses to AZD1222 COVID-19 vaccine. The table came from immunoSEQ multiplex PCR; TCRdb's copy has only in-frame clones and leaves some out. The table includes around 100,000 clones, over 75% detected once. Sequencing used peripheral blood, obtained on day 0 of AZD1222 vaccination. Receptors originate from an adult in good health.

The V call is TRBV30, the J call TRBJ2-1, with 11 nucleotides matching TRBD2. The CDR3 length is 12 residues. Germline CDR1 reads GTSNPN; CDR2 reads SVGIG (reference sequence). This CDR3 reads CGGVAGGNEQFF. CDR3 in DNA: TGTGGTGGGGTAGCGGGAGGGAATGAGCAGTTCTTC.

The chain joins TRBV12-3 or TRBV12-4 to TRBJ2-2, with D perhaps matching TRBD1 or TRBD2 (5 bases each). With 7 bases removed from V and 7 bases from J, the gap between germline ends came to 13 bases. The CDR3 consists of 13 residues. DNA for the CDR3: TGTGCCAGCACCCCTATGGGGGTCGGGGAGCTGTTTTTT. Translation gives CASTPMGVGELFF.

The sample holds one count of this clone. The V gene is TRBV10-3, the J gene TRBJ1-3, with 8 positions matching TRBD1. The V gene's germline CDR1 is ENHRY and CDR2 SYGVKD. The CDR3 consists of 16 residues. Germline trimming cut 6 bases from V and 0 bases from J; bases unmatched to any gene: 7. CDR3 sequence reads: CAIRSPGQVSGNTIYF. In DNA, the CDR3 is TGTGCCATCAGATCCCCGGGACAGGTCTCTGGAAACACCATATATTTT.

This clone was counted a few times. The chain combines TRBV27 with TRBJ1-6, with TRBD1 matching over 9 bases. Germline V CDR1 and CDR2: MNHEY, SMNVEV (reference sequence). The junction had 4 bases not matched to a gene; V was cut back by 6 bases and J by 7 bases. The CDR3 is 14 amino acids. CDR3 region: CASSPGQGNSPLHF. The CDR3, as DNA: TGTGCCAGCAGCCCGGGACAGGGAAATTCACCCCTCCACTTT.

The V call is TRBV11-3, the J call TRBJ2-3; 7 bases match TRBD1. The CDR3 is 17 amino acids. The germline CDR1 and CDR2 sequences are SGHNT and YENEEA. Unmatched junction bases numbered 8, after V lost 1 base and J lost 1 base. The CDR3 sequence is CASSLGLTGDGTDTQYF. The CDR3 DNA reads TGTGCCAGCAGCTTAGGCCTAACAGGGGACGGCACAGATACGCAGTATTTT.

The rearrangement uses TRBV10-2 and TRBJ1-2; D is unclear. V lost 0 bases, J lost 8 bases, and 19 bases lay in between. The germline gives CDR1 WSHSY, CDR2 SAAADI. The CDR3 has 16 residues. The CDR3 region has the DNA TGCGCCAGCAGTGAGTCAGCAGGCTCTCGATTTGGCGGCTACACCTTC. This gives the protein CASSESAGSRFGGYTF.

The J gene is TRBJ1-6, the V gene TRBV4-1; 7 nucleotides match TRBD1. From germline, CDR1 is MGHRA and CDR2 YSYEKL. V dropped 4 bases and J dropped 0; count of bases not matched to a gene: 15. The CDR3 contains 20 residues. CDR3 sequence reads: CASSLTGRGGPNSYNSPLHF. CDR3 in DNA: TGCGCCAGCAGCCTAACAGGTCGAGGGGGCCCCAACTCCTATAATTCACCCCTCCACTTT.

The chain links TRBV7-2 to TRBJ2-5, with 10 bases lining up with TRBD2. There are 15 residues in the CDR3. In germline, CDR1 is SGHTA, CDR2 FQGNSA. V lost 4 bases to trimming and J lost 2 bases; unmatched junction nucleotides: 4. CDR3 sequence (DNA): TGTGCCAGCAGCTCCGGGACTAGCGCACAAGAGACCCAGTACTTC. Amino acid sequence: CASSSGTSAQETQYF.

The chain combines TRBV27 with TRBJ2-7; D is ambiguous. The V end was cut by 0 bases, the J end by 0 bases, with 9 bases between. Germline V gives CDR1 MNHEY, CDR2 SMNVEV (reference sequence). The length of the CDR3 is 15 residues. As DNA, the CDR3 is TGTGCCAGCAGTTTATCGACCGTGAGCTCCTACGAGCAGTACTTC. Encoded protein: CASSLSTVSSYEQYF.

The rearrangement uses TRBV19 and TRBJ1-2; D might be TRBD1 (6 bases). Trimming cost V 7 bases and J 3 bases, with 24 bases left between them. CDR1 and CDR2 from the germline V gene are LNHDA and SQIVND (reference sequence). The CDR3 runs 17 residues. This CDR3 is CASNRGQGRMWDYGYTF. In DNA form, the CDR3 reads TGTGCCAGTAACCGGGGGCAGGGGCGAATGTGGGACTATGGCTACACCTTC.